Shown below are 9 T cell receptor beta chains from a single sample sequenced in a study of T cells in Graves' hyperthyroidism and ophthalmopathy. Amplification targeted TCR beta CDR3 regions from RNA transcripts. HTBI primers were employed in a first-round RT-PCR of the TCR CDR3. One entry per CDR3 protein results from TCRdb running MiXCR on the multiplex PCR reads. The sample holds about 92,000 distinct CDR3 sequences, roughly 56% seen once. Sequenced input: blood. The receptors shown here come from a woman aged 40 to 49 with Graves' hyperthyroidism.

This chain connects TRBV10-3 to TRBJ2-5, with 7 bases fitting TRBD1. Germline CDR1 is ENHRY and CDR2 is SYGVKD. V gave up 1 base and J gave up 5 bases; unmatched junction bases: 7. This CDR3 region has 15 residues. The CDR3 reads CAISEWGTVQETQYF. Here the CDR3 DNA reads TGTGCCATCAGTGAGTGGGGGACAGTTCAGGAGACCCAGTACTTC.

This clonotype was seen ten or more times. Since a much larger clone is just one base distant, this may be a read error. CDR3 loop: CAISKLGYEQYF. The CDR3 DNA sequence: TGTGCCATCAGTAAATTAGGATACGAGCAGTACTTC. This chain links TRBV10-3 with TRBJ2-7; no reliable D call. Germline-derived CDR1 and CDR2 are ENHRY and SYGVKD. The CDR3 runs 12 residues. Trimming removed 5 bases from V and 4 bases from J, with 9 bases in between.

The genes are TRBV7-9 and TRBJ2-2; 9 positions agree with TRBD2. The V gene's germline CDR1 is SEHNR and CDR2 FQNEAQ (reference sequence). The CDR3 length is 16 residues. Trimming removed 5 bases from V and 7 bases from J; junction bases left unmatched: 11. CDR3 region: CASSPLAGGPGGELFF. The CDR3 nucleotides read TGTGCCAGCAGCCCTCTGGCGGGAGGGCCAGGCGGGGAGCTGTTTTTT.

The rearrangement uses TRBV20-1 and TRBJ2-7, with a possible D match to TRBD2 (6 bases). CDR1 is DFQATT and CDR2 is SNEGSKA in the germline V gene (reference sequence). V lost 3 bases, J lost 2 bases, and 8 bases lay in between. This CDR3 contains 12 residues. The CDR3 nucleotides are TGCAGTGCTAGCGGGAGAACCTACGAGCAGTACTTC. Protein product: CSASGRTYEQYF.

This clonotype is medium-sized. The chain employs TRBV2 and TRBJ2-3, with 7 bases fitting TRBD2. V dropped 3 bases and J dropped 5; count of bases not matched to a gene: 8. Germline V gives CDR1 SNHLY, CDR2 FYNNEI. The CDR3 sequence is 15 residues long. The CDR3, as DNA: TGTGCCAGCAGTGATATAGGGGCGGGAGAAGATACGCAGTATTTT. This sequence encodes CASSDIGAGEDTQYF.

Turning to this clonotype: A clone one base away is much larger, so this may be a read error. The rearrangement uses TRBV7-3 and TRBJ2-5; D is undetermined. Per germline, CDR1 SGHTA and CDR2 FQGTGA. The CDR3 is 14 amino acids. The CDR3: CARSLNNDVETQYF. The DNA of the CDR3 is TGTGCCAGGAGCTTAAATAACGATGTGGAGACCCAGTACTTC.

A remark on this clonotype: A much larger clone lies one base from this, so it may be a read error. V usage is TRBV2 and J usage is TRBJ2-7; no firm D call. Germline V gene sequence: CDR1 SNHLY, CDR2 FYNNEI. The CDR3 extends over 12 amino acids. Deletions cut 6 bases from V and 3 bases from J, with 9 bases between. CDR3 nucleotide sequence: TGTGCCAGCAGCAGTGAGGACTACGAGCAGTACTTC. Amino acid sequence: CASSSEDYEQYF.

Notes on this clonotype: A clone one base away is much larger, so this may be a read error. The rearrangement uses TRBV25-1 and TRBJ1-3; D is uncertain. The CDR3 runs to 13 residues. CDR1 and CDR2 from the germline V gene are MGHDK and SYGVNS. V lost 11 bases and J lost 0, with 11 bases in between. As DNA, the CDR3 is TGTGCCTGGAAACCGTCCTCTGGAAACACCATATATTTT. This codes for CAWKPSSGNTIYF.

As regards this clonotype: Its ends do not fully match the called genes, so a read error is possible. This chain links TRBV20-1 with TRBJ2-7; possibly TRBD1 for D (6 bases). CDR1 and CDR2 from the germline V gene are DFQATT and SNEGSKA (reference sequence). The CDR3 contains 14 residues. The CDR3 is CSAKQGHILYEQCF. The DNA of the CDR3 is TGCAGTGCTAAGCAGGGGCATATCTTGTACGAGCAGTGCTTC.